These 5 T cell receptor beta chains originate from one sample sequenced in a study of PD-1 blockade in classical Hodgkin lymphoma. The protocol was immunoSEQ multiplex PCR, while the TCRdb copy is restricted to in-frame clones and leaves out a portion. The sample lists approximately 52,000 clones; approximately 86% were seen once. Noted time point: cycle 4 day 1 (C4D1), after more than 5 weeks of nivolumab. All patients relapsed after autologous stem cell transplantation, and brentuximab vedotin exposure varied. The specimen was peripheral blood mononuclear cells (PBMCs), collected before the fourth cycle of nivolumab. The receptors come from a human donor with classical Hodgkin lymphoma.

A note on this clone: Other DNA variants within this sample encode the same CDR3. The chain has TRBV28 and TRBJ1-1; D not resolved. Trimming cost V 6 bases and J 1 base, with 3 bases left between them. The V gene's germline CDR1 is MDHEN and CDR2 SYDVKM. The length of the CDR3 is 11 residues. The CDR3 sequence is CASSRNTEAFF. CDR3 in DNA: TGTGCCAGCAGCAGGAACACTGAAGCTTTCTTT.

The CDR3 DNA reads TGTGCCAGCAGTTTTGGCACAGATACGCAGTATTTT. It specifies CASSFGTDTQYF. The J gene is TRBJ2-3, the V gene TRBV6-5; D uncertain. CDR1 is MNHEY, CDR2 SVGAGI, per germline. This CDR3 has 12 residues. Trimming removed 4 bases from V and 1 base from J, with 3 bases in between.

The chain couples TRBV28 to TRBJ2-6; D is possibly TRBD1 (5 bases). This CDR3 comprises 18 residues. V lost 5 bases and J lost 1, with 18 bases in between. Looked up from germline, CDR1 is MDHEN and CDR2 is SYDVKM. CDR3 coding DNA: TGTGCCAGCAGTCTACCGACAGTTCTCTGGTCTGGGGCCAACGTCCTGACTTTC. Translating gives CASSLPTVLWSGANVLTF.

V gene TRBV2 combines with J gene TRBJ2-6; no clear D gene. This CDR3 is 13 amino acids long. V was clipped by 6 bases and J by 3 bases, with 6 bases between them. CDR1 and CDR2 (germline): SNHLY, FYNNEI. CDR3 amino acids: CASREFGANVLTF. The CDR3 nucleotides are TGTGCCAGCAGGGAGTTTGGGGCCAACGTCCTGACTTTC.

This chain links TRBV27 with TRBJ2-4; possibly TRBD1 for D (5 bases). V lost 2 bases and J 1 base, leaving 6 bases between the germline ends. The germline V gene encodes CDR1 MNHEY and CDR2 SMNVEV (reference sequence). There are 14 residues in the CDR3. The CDR3 DNA sequence: TGTGCCAGCAGTTTACCAGGGGCCAAAAACATTCAGTACTTC. Translation: CASSLPGAKNIQYF.